This T cell receptor beta chain is drawn from a study of T cell responses to AZD1222 COVID-19 vaccine. On this clone itself: Antigen: not known.

CDR3 length: 14 amino acids. V lost 1 base to trimming and J lost 7 bases, with 10 bases between them. Germline values: CDR1 LGHNT, CDR2 FRNRAP. This table comes from immunoSEQ multiplex PCR, and its TCRdb copy is limited to in-frame clones, with some not included. Of 95,000 to 150,000 clones detected, about nine tenths appear once; the ten largest clones hold 11% to 15%. Whole-study findings and limits: Vaccine-associated CD4 TCRs spanned spike, dominant at 160-218 and 743-854.

The V call is TRBV12-5, the J call TRBJ1-4, with D possibly TRBD1 on 5 matching bases. Specimen: peripheral blood, collected on day 0 of AZD1222 vaccination. The receptor's source is an adult in good health. CDR3 amino acids: CASGLGTLGEKLFF. The CDR3 region has the DNA TGTGCTAGTGGTTTGGGGACACTCGGTGAAAAACTGTTTTTT.